The 4 T cell receptor beta chains reported below all come from one sample, sequenced in a study of T cell repertoires in cytomegalovirus infection. TCRdb ran MiXCR on the reads and lists one entry per CDR3 protein. Of 650,000 to 850,000 distinct CDR3 sequences in the sample, about 28% were seen once. These receptors have no identified antigens. Specimen: cultured CD8+ T cells from PBMCs, collected from culture after CMV antigen stimulation. All receptors come from a human donor in good health (CMV status not recorded). Some clones in this sample may be carry-over from other donors' samples.

The chain is built from TRBV7-9 and TRBJ2-7, with a weak D call TRBD1 (6 bases). Germline V gene sequence: CDR1 SEHNR, CDR2 FQNEAQ (reference sequence). V was trimmed by 3 bases and J by 2 bases, leaving 14 bases between them. This CDR3 has 15 residues. This chain's CDR3 is CASSFLMGDTYEQYF. CDR3 DNA: TGTGCCAGCAGCTTTTTAATGGGGGACACCTACGAGCAGTACTTC.

This clonotype was recorded a few times. This chain connects TRBV4-3 to TRBJ2-1, with D possibly TRBD1 on 5 matching bases. The ends were cut back, 0 bases at V and 1 base at J, with 10 bases in the middle. The CDR3 is 16 amino acids. Germline values: CDR1 LGHNA, CDR2 YSLEER. CDR3 coding DNA: TGCGCCAGCAGCCAAGACCCAGGGTGGTCCTACAATGAGCAGTTCTTC. Translation: CASSQDPGWSYNEQFF.

The genes are TRBV7-9 and TRBJ1-3; no definite D call. Germline V gene lookup returns CDR1 SEHNR and CDR2 FQNEAQ (reference sequence). The CDR3 sequence is 15 residues long. Trimming removed 3 bases from V and 4 bases from J, with 13 bases in between. The CDR3 region is CASSFAPEGGNTIYF. CDR3 in DNA: TGTGCCAGCAGCTTTGCCCCCGAGGGAGGAAACACCATATATTTT.

This chain joins TRBV24-1 and TRBJ2-2, with 7 bases fitting TRBD1. V was clipped by 10 bases and J by 3 bases; unmatched bases: 7. This CDR3 is 14 amino acids long. CDR1 and CDR2 (germline): KGHDR, SFDVKD. CDR3 sequence reads: CATSGTVDTGELFF. In DNA form, the CDR3 reads TGTGCCACATCCGGGACAGTTGACACCGGGGAGCTGTTTTTT.